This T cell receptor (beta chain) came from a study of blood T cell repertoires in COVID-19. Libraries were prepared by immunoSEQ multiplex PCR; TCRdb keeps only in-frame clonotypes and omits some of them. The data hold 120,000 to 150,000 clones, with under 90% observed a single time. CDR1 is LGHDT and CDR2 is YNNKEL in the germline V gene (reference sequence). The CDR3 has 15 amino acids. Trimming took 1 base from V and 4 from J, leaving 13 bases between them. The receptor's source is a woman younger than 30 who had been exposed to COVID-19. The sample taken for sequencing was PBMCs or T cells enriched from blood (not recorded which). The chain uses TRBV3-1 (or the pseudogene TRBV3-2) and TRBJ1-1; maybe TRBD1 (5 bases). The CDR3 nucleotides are TGTGCCAGCAGCCAAGGGCTGTGGGGGGGCACTGAAGCTTTCTTT. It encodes CASSQGLWGGTEAFF.